Following are 30 T cell receptor beta chains from one sample sequenced in a study of cytomegalovirus exposure and HLA in healthy donors. PCR used 60 Vbeta primers and 13 Jbeta primers. Method: immunoSEQ multiplex PCR; TCRdb's copy keeps in-frame clones and lacks some. Found here are roughly 150,000 clones, 80% of them singletons; the top ten hold 9.7%. Sequencing used PBMCs. The receptors were gathered from a man aged 18 to 29 in good health and CMV-seropositive.

The chain has TRBV6-6 and TRBJ1-1; tentative D call: TRBD1 (6 bases). The CDR3 is 14 amino acids. V was pared by 8 bases and J by 8 bases, with 21 bases between. Looked up from germline, CDR1 is MNHNY and CDR2 is SVGAGI (reference sequence). The CDR3 bases are TGTGCCAGCGGCAACGGACAGCCGGCGATCGAAGCTTTCTTT. Translated, it gives CASGNGQPAIEAFF.

The chain employs TRBV29-1 and TRBJ2-1; 9 nucleotides line up with TRBD2. V lost 5 bases, J lost 3 bases, and 2 bases stayed unmatched. Germline V gene data show CDR1 as SQVTM and CDR2 as ANQGSEA. This CDR3 comprises 13 residues. The CDR3 spells CSVLTSGYNEQFF. CDR3 DNA sequence: TGCAGCGTTTTGACTAGCGGCTACAATGAGCAGTTCTTC.

The chain joins TRBV11-2 to TRBJ2-7, with D perhaps matching TRBD2 (5 bases). The CDR3 contains 15 residues. Between the trimmed V and J ends, which lost 1 base and 3 bases, there was a span of 13 bases. Germline CDR1 and CDR2: SGHAT and FQNNGV. CDR3 DNA: TGTGCCAGCAGCTTAGCCGGGAATTCGGGCTACGAGCAGTACTTC. This gives the protein CASSLAGNSGYEQYF.

The chain employs TRBV6-6 and TRBJ1-5; no reliable D call. The CDR3 spans 13 residues. CDR1 and CDR2 (germline): MNHNY, SVGAGI (reference sequence). Trimming removed 2 bases at V and 10 bases at J, with 12 bases between. CDR3 protein: CASSYDGPQPQHF. DNA for the CDR3: TGTGCCAGCAGTTACGATGGGCCTCAACCCCAGCATTTT.

The chain links TRBV5-8 to TRBJ1-2; D possibly corresponds to TRBD1 (5 bases). This CDR3 has 14 amino acids. Germline CDR1 SGHTS, CDR2 YDEGEE. V was trimmed by 0 bases and J by 2 bases, leaving 8 bases between them. The CDR3 loop is CASSLDRGNYGYTF. DNA of the CDR3: TGTGCCAGCAGCTTGGATAGGGGCAACTATGGCTACACCTTC.

In its sample, this clone was seen a few times. The chain uses TRBV11-1 and TRBJ2-7, with 9 bases identical to TRBD1. V was clipped by 5 bases and J by 5 bases; unmatched bases: 1. The CDR3 is made up of 12 amino acids. Germline V CDR1 and CDR2: SGHAT, FQDESV (reference sequence). The CDR3 DNA reads TGTGCCAGCAGCCGGACAGGGGACGAGCAGTACTTC. Translation: CASSRTGDEQYF.

V usage is TRBV6-1 and J usage is TRBJ2-5, with TRBD2 as a possible D gene (6 bases). This CDR3 contains 15 residues. Trimming left V 4 bases short and J 1 base short, with 13 bases between. Germline V gene sequence: CDR1 MNHNS, CDR2 SASEGT. CDR3 residues: CASSAWGVTQETQYF. The CDR3 bases are TGTGCCAGCAGTGCGTGGGGGGTGACCCAAGAGACCCAGTACTTC.

The rearrangement joins TRBV19 to TRBJ2-1; no definite D call. The V gene lost 6 bases and the J gene lost 0 bases, with 12 bases spanning the gap. The CDR3 extends over 15 amino acids. Germline CDR1 and CDR2: LNHDA and SQIVND (reference sequence). The CDR3 sequence: CASRTDWSSYNEQFF. The CDR3 DNA reads TGTGCCAGTAGGACTGACTGGAGCTCCTACAATGAGCAGTTCTTC.

This chain connects TRBV12-2 to TRBJ2-3; the D call of TRBD1 is as the table states it, not checked on the DNA. TRBV12-2 is tagged as a pseudogene. The CDR3 is made up of 14 amino acids. The chain's CDR3 is CASRSTTGPDTQYF. Here the CDR3 DNA reads TGTGCAAGTCGCTCCACGACAGGCCCAGATACGCAGTATTTT.

The chain carries TRBV27 and TRBJ2-7; possibly TRBD1 for D (7 bases). CDR1 is MNHEY and CDR2 is SMNVEV in the germline V gene (reference sequence). V shed 6 bases and J shed 2 bases, with 23 bases lying between them. This CDR3 has 17 amino acids. The CDR3 loop is CASRPTGTFTSTYEQYF. The CDR3 nucleotides are TGTGCCAGCAGACCGACAGGGACTTTCACCTCCACCTACGAGCAGTACTTC.

The chain carries TRBV4-1 and TRBJ2-7; 10 bases match TRBD2. Germline-derived CDR1 and CDR2 are MGHRA and YSYEKL. V shed 1 base and J 0 bases; nucleotides not matched to a gene: 12. The CDR3 runs to 19 residues. The CDR3 DNA is TGCGCCAGCAGCCAAGGGGCAACCACGACTAGCGGGCCCTCCTACGAGCAGTACTTC. Protein: CASSQGATTTSGPSYEQYF.

This clone appeared once. This chain links TRBV5-1 with TRBJ1-3; the match to TRBD1 covers 9 bases. After removal of 3 bases from V and 4 bases from J, the junction contained 5 bases not matched to a gene. The CDR3 is made up of 15 amino acids. Germline-derived CDR1 and CDR2 are SGHRS and YFSETQ. DNA for the CDR3: TGCGCCAGCAGCTCAGGACAGGGGCAAGGAAACACCATATATTTT. Translated: CASSSGQGQGNTIYF.

This clone was found once. The V and J genes are TRBV11-3 and TRBJ1-5; D possibly corresponds to TRBD1 (6 bases). Germline V lookup: CDR1 SGHNT, CDR2 YENEEA. V was trimmed by 3 bases and J by 2 bases, leaving 8 bases between them. This CDR3 spans 14 amino acids. The CDR3 is CASSLNRGNQPQHF. CDR3 DNA: TGTGCCAGCAGCTTGAACAGGGGCAATCAGCCCCAGCATTTT.

The chain links TRBV6-1 to TRBJ1-4, with a possible D match to TRBD1 (6 bases). V shed 5 bases and J shed 8 bases, with 15 bases lying between them. The CDR3 runs to 14 residues. Looked up from germline, CDR1 is MNHNS and CDR2 is SASEGT. The chain's CDR3 is CASSKTGPREKLFF. In DNA, the CDR3 is TGTGCCAGCAGTAAGACAGGACCTAGGGAAAAACTGTTTTTT.

V gene TRBV11-3 combines with J gene TRBJ1-1; 8 bases match TRBD1. The CDR3 spans 15 residues. Germline CDR1 and CDR2: SGHNT and YENEEA. V dropped 4 bases and J dropped 1; count of bases not matched to a gene: 5. CDR3 in amino acids: CASSSRRGPNTEAFF. CDR3 sequence (DNA): TGTGCCAGCAGCTCTCGCAGGGGGCCGAACACTGAAGCTTTCTTT.

The rearrangement joins TRBV11-2 to TRBJ1-2, with D unresolved. V gave up 1 base and J gave up 1 base, with 7 bases separating them. This CDR3 region has 14 residues. From germline, CDR1 is SGHAT and CDR2 FQNNGV. This CDR3 reads CASSLVPGNYGYTF. The CDR3 region has the DNA TGTGCCAGCAGCTTAGTCCCCGGTAACTATGGCTACACCTTC.

This chain uses TRBV4-3 with TRBJ2-6, with unresolved D. CDR1 LGHNA and CDR2 YSLEER come from the germline V gene. This CDR3 contains 17 residues. Trimming took 0 bases from V and 0 from J, leaving 9 bases between them. The CDR3 nucleotides read TGCGCCAGCAGCCAAGATCCTCAGAACTCTGGGGCCAACGTCCTGACTTTC. Its translation: CASSQDPQNSGANVLTF.

This sequence joins TRBV18 and TRBJ1-3, with a tentative D call TRBD1 (5 bases). Deletions cut 1 base from V and 3 bases from J, with 10 bases between. The germline gives CDR1 KGHSH, CDR2 LQKENI. This CDR3 has 15 amino acids. This CDR3 reads CASSPLSGVGNTIYF. In DNA form, the CDR3 reads TGTGCCAGCTCACCACTCTCGGGGGTTGGAAACACCATATATTTT.

The chain has TRBV2 and TRBJ1-4, with 7 bases fitting TRBD1. The CDR3 is made up of 14 amino acids. The junction had 6 bases not matched to a gene; V was cut back by 6 bases and J by 5 bases. CDR1 is SNHLY and CDR2 is FYNNEI in the germline V gene. CDR3 DNA: TGTGCCAGCAGAGAGACAGGGATCAATGAAAAACTGTTTTTT. Encoded protein: CASRETGINEKLFF.

The rearrangement joins TRBV7-9 to TRBJ1-1, with D hard to call. Trimming left V 5 bases short and J 5 bases short, with 15 bases between. The V gene's germline CDR1 is SEHNR and CDR2 FQNEAQ (reference sequence). The CDR3 loop spans 14 amino acids. The CDR3 DNA sequence: TGTGCCAGCAGCCTAACCCACCCGAGGACTGAAGCTTTCTTT. It specifies CASSLTHPRTEAFF.

CDR3 DNA: TGTGCCAGCAGTACACTAGCGGAGCCTAGCACAGATACGCAGTATTTT. This translates into CASSTLAEPSTDTQYF. The chain combines TRBV27 with TRBJ2-3, with TRBD2 identical over 8 bases. CDR3 size: 16 residues. CDR1 MNHEY and CDR2 SMNVEV come from the germline V gene (reference sequence). The V gene end was trimmed by 5 bases and the J gene end by 0 bases; junction bases not matched to a gene: 7.

This clone was counted a single time. The DNA for the CDR3 is TGTGCCAGCAGCTTATGGGAGGCCGGGGAGCTGTTTTTT. It specifies CASSLWEAGELFF. The chain combines TRBV11-3 with TRBJ2-2; D may be TRBD2 (6 bases). V was cut by 2 bases and J by 6 bases, with 7 bases left in between. The CDR3 loop spans 13 amino acids. Germline CDR1 and CDR2: SGHNT and YENEEA.

The chain is built from TRBV27 and TRBJ2-1, with 7 bases lining up with TRBD2. This CDR3 is 17 amino acids long. Germline CDR1 is MNHEY and CDR2 is SMNVEV (reference sequence). Germline trimming cut 5 bases from V and 4 bases from J; bases unmatched to any gene: 14. CDR3 region: CASSTPGGSAFYNEQFF. CDR3 DNA sequence: TGTGCCAGCAGTACCCCGGGCGGGAGCGCTTTTTACAATGAGCAGTTCTTC.

The chain recombines TRBV30 with TRBJ2-3, with TRBD2 identical over 12 bases. Germline V CDR1 and CDR2: GTSNPN, SVGIG (reference sequence). Trimming cost V 3 bases and J 6 bases; bases outside gene matches: 7. This CDR3 is built from 15 residues. The CDR3 sequence: CAWSHGLAGTDTQYF. The CDR3 DNA reads TGTGCCTGGAGCCATGGACTAGCGGGAACGGATACGCAGTATTTT. Filled out from reference TRBV30 and TRBJ2-3, the complete variable domain reads SQTIHQWPATLVQPVGSPLSLECTVEGTSNPNLYWYRQAAGRGLQLLFYSVGIGQISSEVPQNLSASRPQDRQFILSSKKLLLSDSGFYLCAWSHGLAGTDTQYFGPGTRLTVL.

This clone has just one count. V usage is TRBV6-5 and J usage is TRBJ1-1; D not resolved. From germline, CDR1 is MNHEY and CDR2 SVGAGI. V dropped 3 bases and J dropped 1 base, with 6 bases sitting between them. The CDR3 extends over 13 amino acids. The CDR3 is CASSYRRNTEAFF. The CDR3 DNA is TGTGCCAGCAGTTATAGGAGGAACACTGAAGCTTTCTTT.

As to this clone: The sample has other DNA sequences that encode this CDR3 too. The V gene is TRBV27, the J gene TRBJ1-2; D might be TRBD1 (5 bases). The ends were cut back, 3 bases at V and 0 bases at J, with 5 bases in the middle. This CDR3 is 13 amino acids long. CDR1 MNHEY and CDR2 SMNVEV come from the germline V gene (reference sequence). The CDR3 bases are TGTGCCAGCAGTTTCAGGGCTAACTATGGCTACACCTTC. Translated: CASSFRANYGYTF.

A remark on this clone: Because the CDR3 is missing its conserved closing phenylalanine or tryptophan, this is likely a read error. J is TRBJ1-6 and V is TRBV4-1; TRBD1 agrees at 11 bases. The length of the CDR3 is 16 residues. In germline, CDR1 is MGHRA, CDR2 YSYEKL. The ends lost 0 bases at V and 12 bases at J; junction bases unmatched: 7. The CDR3 coding sequence is TGCGCCAGCAGCCAAGAGTATTGGGACAGGGGGAAACCCCTCCACCTT. Its protein is CASSQEYWDRGKPLHL.

In the case of this clone: Different DNA sequences within this sample yield the same CDR3. The chain links TRBV7-6 to TRBJ1-5; D is uncertain. Germline CDR1 is SGHVS and CDR2 is FNYEAQ. The CDR3 is 14 residues long. The V end was cut by 1 base, the J end by 4 bases, with 8 bases between. Here the CDR3 reads CASSLGGVNQPQHF. CDR3 in DNA: TGTGCCAGCAGCTTAGGCGGGGTTAATCAGCCCCAGCATTTT.

This chain links TRBV4-1 with TRBJ1-2, with 8 positions matching TRBD1. Trimming removed 2 bases from V and 6 bases from J; junction bases left unmatched: 11. This CDR3 comprises 16 residues. CDR1 is MGHRA, CDR2 YSYEKL, per germline. CDR3 protein: CASSQRRRGLLDGYTF. The CDR3 nucleotides are TGCGCCAGCAGCCAACGACGCAGGGGGCTTTTGGATGGCTACACCTTC.

This clone was observed once. Here the CDR3 reads CASSARGSYNEQFF. The DNA of the CDR3 is TGTGCCAGCAGTGCCAGGGGCTCCTACAATGAGCAGTTCTTC. This chain links TRBV2 with TRBJ2-1; possible D gene TRBD1, 6 bases. The length of the CDR3 is 14 residues. Germline-derived CDR1 and CDR2 are SNHLY and FYNNEI. Between the trimmed V and J ends, which lost 4 bases and 0 bases, there was a span of 7 bases.